This note documents a single TCR beta chain sequence. Its specificity is unknown. Germline V gives CDR1 GTSNPN, CDR2 SVGIG (reference sequence). The V end lost 2 bases, the J end lost 6 bases, and 13 bases lay between the germline ends. The CDR3 is 13 amino acids. The data were obtained in a study of shared clonotypes between healthy human individuals. Whole-study context: Three plates were used per donor for CD4 naive, three for CD4 memory, two for CD8 naive and one for CD8 memory.

General study points: Estimated clonotype richness was generally higher in naive than memory subsets. Generation probabilities of non-shared clonotypes were lower (relative to those shared by all four donors).

Under the authors' procedure: Filtering differed since immunoSEQ provided only junctions, with no quality scores. Clones were read by immunoSEQ multiplex PCR, and TCRdb kept only the in-frame ones, dropping some. Clonal size and the V and J genes are those of that table, whereas D and trimming came from the DNA. The sample has roughly 2.5 million clones, about 92% seen once. The sample taken for sequencing was naive CD4+ T cells sorted from blood. Subset specified: CD45RA+ positively selected. The TCR was taken from a man between 18 and 35 years old in good health. The V and J genes are TRBV30 and TRBJ1-1, with a possible D match to TRBD1 (6 bases). The CDR3 bases are TGTGCCTGGAGTCCTCCCGGACAGTCTGAAGCTTTCTTT. This encodes CAWSPPGQSEAFF.